This T cell receptor beta chain was recovered during a study of brain T cells in children with intractable seizures listed by TCRdb under 2021. Looking at the study overall: Resected brain tissue from about 50 pediatric epilepsy surgery cases was initially screened for immune gene transcripts with a NanoString immunology panel. Of the roughly 12 selected surgery cases, pre-surgery blood was also sequenced for eight, so four had brain tissue only.

Of note for this clone: Its antigen has not been determined. No much larger clone exists at a distance of one base, and base qualities are not known.

Taken from cysteine to phenylalanine, the CDR3 has 18 residues. The sequence is cut down to CDR3 DNA, 54 bases in frame from base 1. V was cut back by 6 bases and J by 3 bases, leaving a gap of 24 bases between them. CDR1 SNHLY and CDR2 FYNNEI are derived from the germline V gene. The paper's findings and limits, for the study overall: Viral specificity was inferred only from CDR3 sequence similarity, and patients' HCMV serostatus was unknown. Because sequencing depth differed between pre- and post-surgery blood, the absence of clones from the pre-surgery sample may reflect undersampling.

Read against the paper, the sample's time point label means: blood from clinic visit 5 months post-surgery; TSC patient then seizure free. Surgery cases with the highest brain T cell transcript signatures were selected for TCR beta chain sequencing of brain tissue and, where available, blood. Prior to surgery, the patients had been treated with at least one anti-epileptic drug. TCR-sequenced patients were children with drug-resistant epilepsy due to tuberous sclerosis complex, focal cortical dysplasia, Rasmussen encephalitis or hemimegalencephaly. Bulk genomic DNA was isolated from unsorted brain tissue and whole blood using the Monarch genomic DNA purification kit. The immunoSEQ assay was applied to genomic DNA to generate the TCR beta chain sequences. The study's own analysis went as follows. Any CDR3 sequence that did not begin with the conserved framework cysteine at position 104 was removed by hand. To get clonality, the normalized Shannon's Diversity Index was subtracted from one, giving values from 0 (maximal diversity) to 1 (oligoclonal). Chi-squared comparison-of-proportions tests assessed whether the same CDR3 differed in frequency between samples, such as brain versus blood. Public clonotypes were found through immuneACCESS searches, while the VDJdb browser was used to judge similarity to known antiviral clonotypes. TCRdb took over this immuneACCESS table, retaining in-frame rearrangements with V and J assigned. Such tables are incomplete; in checked studies, under half of the missing clones stem from an unresolved V gene, and the remainder is unexplained. Clone size and V and J calls were adopted from that table, with D and trimming inferred from the DNA. Recorded for this sample are 340,000 or so clones; roughly 92% of them occurred a single time. The ten largest clones capture roughly 5.7% of the sample.

This specimen consisted of peripheral blood, obtained 4 to 5 months after surgery. The receptor's source is a boy less than two years old with tuberous sclerosis and intractable seizures. The chain is assembled from TRBV2 and TRBJ1-5; a tentative D match to TRBD1 spans 5 bases. The sequenced DNA is TGTGCCAGCAGCGAACAACCGGGCCGGGGACTTATCAATCAGCCCCAGCATTTT. The encoded protein is CASSEQPGRGLINQPQHF.